The TCR beta chain described here comes from a study of T cell clones after liver transplantation. Whole-study context: Until 12-24 months post-transplant, subjects got standard immunosuppression and no induction. Draws occurred before transplant, before withdrawal, and after complete or failed withdrawal. Study observations and caveats: Migration into the graft, not deletion, may explain lost graft donor-reactive T cells. The donor-reactive repertoire was only partly measurable in two subjects, lacking donor cells.

Libraries were prepared by immunoSEQ multiplex PCR; TCRdb keeps only in-frame clonotypes and omits some of them. The sample holds approximately 75,000 clones, about 80% seen once. CDR1 is SQVTM and CDR2 is ANQGSEA in the germline V gene. The CDR3 is 17 amino acids. Deletions cut 0 bases from V and 9 bases from J, with 24 bases between. Details on this clone: Antigen unknown.

Here the sequenced sample was CD4+ T cells from blood, taken 12 months after liver transplant. The chain combines TRBV29-1 with TRBJ2-1; D is unclear. This sequence was found in a human patient who received a liver transplant. Some T cells may possibly be graft donor cells. Here the CDR3 DNA reads TGCAGCGTTGAAGAAAACACCCAGGAGCCACAAAGTGGTGAGCAGTTCTTC. It is translated as CSVEENTQEPQSGEQFF.